What follows describes a single T cell receptor beta chain. Its antigen is not known. The V gene's germline CDR1 is MNHEY and CDR2 SVGAGI. The CDR3 is 15 amino acids. V was cut by 0 bases and J by 10 bases, with 15 bases left in between. This entry is derived from a study of cytomegalovirus exposure and HLA in healthy donors. Study outcomes and limitations: In an earlier analysis, about 87% or about 30%: the productive usage of most TCR beta V segments.

Primers for the PCR totalled 60 Vbeta and 13 Jbeta. TCRdb's copy holds only in-frame clones and misses some; the assay was immunoSEQ multiplex PCR. This table has 150,000 to 200,000 clones, around 74% appearing once. The V gene is TRBV6-5, the J gene TRBJ2-2; D remains ambiguous. The sample taken for sequencing was PBMCs. The clonotype was recovered from a female donor in good health and CMV-seronegative. The CDR3 region is CASSYSIAGLEELFF. The CDR3 bases are TGTGCCAGCAGTTACTCGATTGCAGGTCTGGAGGAGCTGTTTTTT.